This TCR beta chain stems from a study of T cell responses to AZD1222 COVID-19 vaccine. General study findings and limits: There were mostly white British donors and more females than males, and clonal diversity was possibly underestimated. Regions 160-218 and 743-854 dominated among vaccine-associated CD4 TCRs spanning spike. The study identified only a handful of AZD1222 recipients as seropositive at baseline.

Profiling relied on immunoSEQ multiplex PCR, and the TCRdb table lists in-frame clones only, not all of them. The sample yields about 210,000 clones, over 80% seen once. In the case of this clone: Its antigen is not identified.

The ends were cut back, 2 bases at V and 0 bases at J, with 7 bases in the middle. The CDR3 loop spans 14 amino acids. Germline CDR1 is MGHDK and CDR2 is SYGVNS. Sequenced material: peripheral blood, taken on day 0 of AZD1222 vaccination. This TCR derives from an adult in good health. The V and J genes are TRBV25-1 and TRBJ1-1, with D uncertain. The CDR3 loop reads CASSETSMNTEAFF. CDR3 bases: TGTGCCAGCAGTGAAACAAGCATGAACACTGAAGCTTTCTTT.